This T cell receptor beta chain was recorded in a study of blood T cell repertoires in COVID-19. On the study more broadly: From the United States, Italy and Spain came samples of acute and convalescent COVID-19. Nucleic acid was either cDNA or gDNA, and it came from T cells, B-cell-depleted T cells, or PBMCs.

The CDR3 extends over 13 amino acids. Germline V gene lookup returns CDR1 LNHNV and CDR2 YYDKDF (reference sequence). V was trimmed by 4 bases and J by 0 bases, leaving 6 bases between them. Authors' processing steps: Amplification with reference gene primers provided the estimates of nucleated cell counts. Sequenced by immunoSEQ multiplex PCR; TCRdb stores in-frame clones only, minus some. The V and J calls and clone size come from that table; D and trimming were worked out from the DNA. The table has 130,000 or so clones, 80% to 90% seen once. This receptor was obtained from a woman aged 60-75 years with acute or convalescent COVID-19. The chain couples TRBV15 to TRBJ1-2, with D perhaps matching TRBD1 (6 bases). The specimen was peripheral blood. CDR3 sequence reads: CATSTGANYGYTF. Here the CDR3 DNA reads TGTGCCACCAGCACAGGGGCTAACTATGGCTACACCTTC.